This TCR beta chain emerged from a study of cytomegalovirus exposure and HLA in healthy donors. Overall study context: HLA-typed donors were the source of tens of millions of unique TCRs held in an early data release.

Study-wide points: HLA alleles showed associations with approximately 15,000 TCR beta sequences in a later analysis, at a 0.05 false discovery rate. Prior analysis indicated that the majority of TCR beta V segments exhibited productivity approximately 87% or approximately 30% of the time.

This clone was observed once. Its antigen is still unknown. A multiplex PCR was run with 60 Vbeta primers and 13 Jbeta primers. In the authors' workflow: A later analysis counted 65 million to 95 million unique TCR beta chains, some 10 million shared. Sequencing was performed with immunoSEQ multiplex PCR; in TCRdb, only in-frame clones are kept and a portion is missing. The DNA was the basis for D and trimming; V, J and clone size are from that table. The sample contains around 200,000 clones, 70% to 80% of which appear only once. J was trimmed by 0 bases and V by 5 bases; bases with no gene match: 8. The CDR3 is 16 residues long. Germline V lookup: CDR1 SGHRS, CDR2 YFSETQ.

The sequenced sample was PBMCs. The TCR sequence derives from a woman aged 60-70 years in good health and CMV-seropositive. The chain joins TRBV5-1 to TRBJ1-1; 9 bases are shared with TRBD1. The CDR3 loop reads CASRYDRGFMNTEAFF. The DNA for the CDR3 is TGCGCCAGCAGATACGACAGGGGGTTCATGAACACTGAAGCTTTCTTT.